These 10 T cell receptor beta chains were sequenced from one sample in a study of patients and donors after allogeneic stem cell transplantation. One entry per CDR3 protein, called by TCRdb with MiXCR from the RT-PCR reads. The data show roughly 180,000 distinct CDR3 sequences, 41% seen once. Sequencing used blood, either unsorted or a sorted T cell fraction (not recorded which). These receptors were obtained from a human donor who was either an allogeneic HSCT recipient or a stem cell or donor lymphocyte infusion donor (not recorded which). It is not recorded whose cells these are; they may come from a transplant donor.

The chain has TRBV3-1 and TRBJ2-1; possibly TRBD2 for D (7 bases). Germline assignment: CDR1 LGHDT and CDR2 YNNKEL (reference sequence). V was clipped by 0 bases and J by 15 bases, with 18 bases between them. The CDR3 is 14 residues long. The CDR3 DNA follows: TGTGCCAGCAGCCAAGACTGGGAGGGGGAGCCGCCGTTCTTC. Protein product: CASSQDWEGEPPFF.

The chain combines TRBV7-9 with TRBJ2-1; D is unclear. The CDR3 extends over 13 amino acids. V lost 2 bases to trimming and J lost 11 bases, with 13 bases between them. Germline CDR1 is SEHNR and CDR2 is FQNEAQ (reference sequence). CDR3: CASSLPLDLKQFF. In DNA form, the CDR3 reads TGTGCCAGCAGCTTACCTCTGGACCTGAAGCAGTTCTTC.

This chain connects TRBV9 to TRBJ1-6; 10 bases map to TRBD1. CDR1 and CDR2 from the germline V gene are SGDLS and YYNGEE. The V gene end was trimmed by 4 bases and the J gene end by 9 bases; junction bases not matched to a gene: 4. This CDR3 spans 14 amino acids. The DNA of the CDR3 is TGTGCCAGCAGCTTCGGGACAGGGGTTTCACCCCTCCACTTT. Its translation is CASSFGTGVSPLHF.

The CDR3 DNA is TGCGCCAGCAGCCAAGATAAAGGAGGGGGCGATGGCTACACCTTC. This gives the protein CASSQDKGGGDGYTF. The chain recombines TRBV4-3 with TRBJ1-2; 7 positions match TRBD1. CDR3 length equals 15 residues. V gave up 0 bases and J gave up 6 bases; unmatched junction bases: 7. Germline CDR1 is LGHNA and CDR2 is YSLEER.

The chain uses TRBV4-3 and TRBJ2-7, with 7 positions matching TRBD2. CDR1 is LGHNA and CDR2 is YSLEER in the germline V gene. J lost 2 bases, V lost 0 bases, and 4 bases had no gene match. This CDR3 has 15 residues. CDR3 loop: CASSQDLGTTYEQYF. CDR3 DNA: TGCGCCAGCAGCCAAGATTTAGGGACTACCTACGAGCAGTACTTC.

This clonotype appeared a few times. This chain uses TRBV9 with TRBJ1-2, with 8 bases identical to TRBD1. The V gene's germline CDR1 is SGDLS and CDR2 YYNGEE. This CDR3 has 14 residues. Trimming cost V 2 bases and J 4 bases; bases outside gene matches: 4. CDR3 protein: CASSVAGTGYGYTF. CDR3 nucleotides: TGTGCCAGCAGCGTTGCCGGGACAGGCTATGGCTACACCTTC.

The chain combines TRBV2 with TRBJ2-1; no reliable D call. CDR3 length: 12 amino acids. V shed 1 base and J shed 6 bases, with 4 bases lying between them. In germline, CDR1 is SNHLY, CDR2 FYNNEI. For the CDR3, the DNA is TGTGCCAGCAGTGAAGGGATCAATGAGCAGTTCTTC. It is translated as CASSEGINEQFF. The full variable domain, its missing parts supplied by reference TRBV2 and TRBJ2-1, is EPEVTQTPSHQVTQMGQEVILRCVPISNHLYFYWYRQILGQKVEFLVSFYNNEISEKSEIFDDQFSVERPDGSNFTLKIRSTKLEDSAMYFCASSEGINEQFFGPGTRLTVL.

J is TRBJ2-5 and V is TRBV21-1; the tabulated D call, TRBD2, remains unverified against the DNA. TRBV21-1 is assigned pseudogene status. This CDR3 is built from 17 residues. The CDR3 DNA reads as TGTGCCAGCAGCAAAGGAGGACTAGCTCAGCGGCGAGAGACCCAGTACTTC. It translates to CASSKGGLAQRRETQYF.

The chain combines TRBV15 with TRBJ2-5, with TRBD1 matching 9 bases. Trimming cost V 4 bases and J 3 bases; bases outside gene matches: 3. The CDR3 is made up of 14 amino acids. Germline CDR1 LNHNV, CDR2 YYDKDF (reference sequence). The CDR3 reads CATSITGGEETQYF. CDR3 bases: TGTGCCACCAGCATAACAGGGGGCGAAGAGACCCAGTACTTC.

This rearrangement joins TRBV5-1 to TRBJ1-2, with 8 bases matching TRBD1. This CDR3 spans 16 amino acids. Germline lookup yields CDR1 SGHRS and CDR2 YFSETQ. V shed 3 bases, J shed 8 bases, and the junction held 15 bases outside the gene matches. DNA for the CDR3: TGCGCCAGCAGCTCGACCTCAGGCCAGGGGGCGAGAGGCTACACCTTC. Translation: CASSSTSGQGARGYTF.